Listed here is a single TCR beta chain. The data belong to a study of blood T cell repertoires in COVID-19. Study summary: Material from acute and convalescent COVID-19 was sourced from the United States, Italy and Spain.

Trimming shortened V by 6 bases and J by 6 bases, and 23 bases separated the two germline ends. Germline CDR1 MDHEN, CDR2 SYDVKM. The CDR3 spans 16 residues. Clones were sequenced by immunoSEQ multiplex PCR, and TCRdb holds only the in-frame ones, with some missing. The table shows 250,000 to 350,000 clones, with under 85% occurring only once. The Seattle patients joined while their infection was active and were tracked longitudinally afterward. Sequencing input: peripheral blood. The V and J genes are TRBV28 and TRBJ1-2; D perhaps matches TRBD1 (5 bases). The TCR was taken from a human donor with COVID-19, enrolled during active disease. The donor label of this sample is uncertain. The CDR3 sequence: CASRNPPGRGLDGYTF. In DNA form, the CDR3 reads TGTGCCAGCAGAAATCCCCCTGGCCGGGGACTGGATGGCTACACCTTC.